This T cell receptor (beta chain) derives from a study of OX40 agonist ivuxolimab in advanced cancers. Study-wide background: Hepatocellular carcinoma, melanoma, renal cell or head and neck cancer occurred in dose-escalation patients. Whole-study findings and limits: More expanded clones were seen, on average, in CD8+ T cells than in CD4+. CD4+ and CD8+ blood T cells expanded clonally by week 6 at 0.1 to 3.0 mg/kg. Specificity for antigen went undetermined in the expanded peripheral T cells.

V lost 9 bases to trimming and J lost 1 base, with 21 bases between them. This CDR3 comprises 16 residues. Germline V lookup: CDR1 SGHNT, CDR2 YYREEE (reference sequence). Comment on this clone: Its specificity is unknown.

Here immunoSEQ multiplex PCR was the method, and the copy in TCRdb shows in-frame clones only, minus some. The profile shows some 45,000 clones, around 80% of them singletons. The chain links TRBV5-4 to TRBJ2-3, with D possibly being TRBD2 (5 bases). Sequenced material: CD4+ or CD8+ T cells sorted from blood, taken in a trial of the OX40 agonist ivuxolimab. This TCR was sampled from an adult with an advanced solid tumor such as melanoma, head and neck, liver or kidney cancer. CDR3 region: CATSPSGISGTDTQYF. CDR3 nucleotide sequence: TGTGCCACCTCCCCCTCCGGGATTTCAGGCACAGATACGCAGTATTTT.